A single sample gave rise to the 20 T cell receptor beta chains below, sequenced in a study of cytomegalovirus exposure and HLA in healthy donors. This PCR relied on a set of 60 Vbeta primers and 13 Jbeta primers. Repertoires were generated with immunoSEQ multiplex PCR, while TCRdb's copy carries only in-frame clones and drops some. The table lists some 98,000 clones, approximately 80% of them singletons. Sample: PBMCs. The receptors originated from a human donor in good health.

J is TRBJ2-7 and V is TRBV14; 12 bases map to TRBD2. Germline lookup yields CDR1 SGHDN and CDR2 FVKESK. CDR3 size: 14 residues. V lost 3 bases, J lost 12 bases, and 9 bases stayed unmatched. CDR3 DNA sequence: TGTGCCAGCAGCCAGTCGACTAGCGGGAGAAGTTGGTACTTC. This gives the protein CASSQSTSGRSWYF.

The chain employs TRBV7-9 and TRBJ2-5; perhaps TRBD2 as D (5 bases). The CDR3 spans 14 residues. Germline V gene lookup returns CDR1 SEHNR and CDR2 FQNEAQ (reference sequence). Trimming removed 0 bases from V and 2 bases from J, with 7 bases in between. The CDR3 DNA follows: TGTGCCAGCAGCTTAGCGAGGGTACAAGAGACCCAGTACTTC. It is translated as CASSLARVQETQYF.

The CDR3 nucleotides are TGTGCCAGCAGCCTTATTCGGGACAGGGGGCAGTTTGGCTACACCTTC. The encoded protein is CASSLIRDRGQFGYTF. J is TRBJ1-2 and V is TRBV27; 12 nucleotides align to TRBD1. Germline V gene sequence: CDR1 MNHEY, CDR2 SMNVEV (reference sequence). The CDR3 totals 16 residues. Trimming removed 6 bases from V and 7 bases from J; junction bases left unmatched: 12.

The chain joins TRBV10-3 to TRBJ2-7, with 7 bases aligning to TRBD1. There are 13 residues in the CDR3. Germline lookup yields CDR1 ENHRY and CDR2 SYGVKD. Trimming removed 2 bases from V and 6 bases from J; junction bases left unmatched: 4. CDR3: CAISERAGGEQYF. In DNA, the CDR3 is TGTGCCATCAGTGAGCGGGCAGGGGGCGAGCAGTACTTC.

The chain carries TRBV7-2 and TRBJ1-4; D is perhaps TRBD1 (5 bases). Germline-derived CDR1 and CDR2 are SGHTA and FQGNSA. The CDR3 is made up of 15 amino acids. Trimming left V 1 base short and J 7 bases short, with 13 bases between. The CDR3 DNA reads TGTGCCAGCAGCTTAGGCGGGGGGGGAGGTGAAAAACTGTTTTTT. This sequence encodes CASSLGGGGGEKLFF.

J is TRBJ2-7 and V is TRBV6-6; TRBD2 matches 9 bases. The V gene end was trimmed by 6 bases and the J gene end by 2 bases; junction bases not matched to a gene: 8. Germline CDR1 MNHNY, CDR2 SVGAGI (reference sequence). The CDR3 loop spans 15 amino acids. The CDR3 loop reads CASSPALAGPYEQYF. The CDR3 bases are TGTGCCAGCAGCCCCGCACTAGCGGGTCCCTACGAGCAGTACTTC.

The rearrangement joins TRBV2 to TRBJ2-1; D is ambiguous. The CDR3 is 15 residues long. V dropped 3 bases and J dropped 2 bases, with 11 bases sitting between them. Germline CDR1 and CDR2: SNHLY and FYNNEI. This chain's CDR3 is CASSDDISPYNEQFF. CDR3 sequence (DNA): TGTGCCAGCAGTGACGACATTTCCCCCTACAATGAGCAGTTCTTC.

A few counts support this clone. The rearrangement uses TRBV6-5 and TRBJ1-1; TRBD1 aligns across 11 bases. CDR1 and CDR2 (germline): MNHEY, SVGAGI. J gave up 3 bases and V 5 bases, and 5 bases lay outside the gene matches. The CDR3 is 15 residues long. The CDR3 reads CASSHRDRGDTEAFF. The DNA of the CDR3 is TGTGCCAGCAGTCACAGGGACAGGGGGGACACTGAAGCTTTCTTT.

The chain recombines TRBV21-1 with TRBJ2-2; the table's D call TRBD1 went unverified against the DNA. TRBV21-1 is classified as a pseudogene. This CDR3 has 20 residues. The CDR3 nucleotides are TGTGCCAGCAGCAAAGAAAAGGACAGGACTCAATTAAAGAACACCGGGGAGCTGTTTTTT. It translates to CASSKEKDRTQLKNTGELFF.

The rearrangement joins TRBV9 to TRBJ2-1, with TRBD2 matching 8 bases. J was trimmed by 4 bases and V by 3 bases; bases with no gene match: 6. CDR3 length equals 15 residues. Germline V CDR1 and CDR2: SGDLS, YYNGEE. The CDR3 region is CASSGSQRGYNEQFF. Written as DNA, the CDR3 is TGTGCCAGCAGCGGTTCGCAGCGGGGGTACAATGAGCAGTTCTTC. Full variable domain (outside the CDR3, taken from reference TRBV9 and TRBJ2-1): DSGVTQTPKHLITATGQRVTLRCSPRSGDLSVYWYQQSLDQGLQFLIQYYNGEERAKGNILERFSAQQFPDLHSELNLSSLELGDSALYFCASSGSQRGYNEQFFGPGTRLTVL.

The chain has TRBV29-1 and TRBJ2-3; 7 bases line up with TRBD1. The J segment lost 1 base and the V segment lost 7 bases, leaving 8 bases of the junction unmatched. Per the germline V gene, CDR1 is SQVTM and CDR2 is ANQGSEA. The CDR3 covers 14 residues. The CDR3 DNA sequence: TGCAGCGCCCCTCCGGGACAGCGCACAGATACGCAGTATTTT. Translation gives CSAPPGQRTDTQYF.

V usage is TRBV6-5 and J usage is TRBJ1-5; no clear D gene. The CDR3 is 16 amino acids. Germline CDR1 reads MNHEY; CDR2 reads SVGAGI. The V end was cut by 0 bases, the J end by 0 bases, with 9 bases between. This CDR3 reads CASSYSAPYSNQPQHF. CDR3 DNA sequence: TGTGCCAGCAGTTACTCGGCACCTTATAGCAATCAGCCCCAGCATTTT.

The V gene is TRBV4-1, the J gene TRBJ1-1; D possibly corresponds to TRBD1 (5 bases). The germline gives CDR1 MGHRA, CDR2 YSYEKL. Trimming stripped 0 bases from V and 7 bases from J, with 15 bases between. The CDR3 sequence is 15 residues long. The CDR3 loop is CASSQDGGGTFEAFF. CDR3 coding DNA: TGCGCCAGCAGCCAAGATGGGGGGGGGACGTTTGAAGCTTTCTTT.

The J gene is TRBJ1-5, the V gene TRBV6-1, with TRBD1 matching over 12 bases. The CDR3 runs 14 residues. V lost 10 bases to trimming and J lost 6 bases; unmatched junction nucleotides: 7. Germline CDR1 is MNHNS and CDR2 is SASEGT. CDR3 coding DNA: TGTGCCACAGTGGGGACAGGGGGCAGTCAGCCCCAGCATTTT. This encodes CATVGTGGSQPQHF.

This chain joins TRBV2 and TRBJ1-1; the D gene is possibly TRBD1 (6 bases). Germline assignment: CDR1 SNHLY and CDR2 FYNNEI. With 7 bases removed from V and 8 bases from J, the gap between germline ends came to 8 bases. CDR3 length equals 10 residues. CDR3 sequence reads: CASTTGEAFF. The CDR3 nucleotides read TGTGCCAGCACGACAGGAGAAGCTTTCTTT. The variable domain in full, with the rest retrieved from reference TRBV2 and TRBJ1-1, is EPEVTQTPSHQVTQMGQEVILRCVPISNHLYFYWYRQILGQKVEFLVSFYNNEISEKSEIFDDQFSVERPDGSNFTLKIRSTKLEDSAMYFCASTTGEAFFGQGTRLTVV.

The chain uses TRBV11-2 and TRBJ1-2; the D gene is possibly TRBD1 (6 bases). Germline lookup yields CDR1 SGHAT and CDR2 FQNNGV. The CDR3 runs 15 residues. Between the trimmed V and J ends, which lost 5 bases and 10 bases, there was a span of 23 bases. The CDR3 is CASSLTDSAWGTYTF. In DNA, the CDR3 is TGTGCCAGCAGCCTAACGGACAGCGCGTGGGGGACCTACACCTTC.

The chain is built from TRBV6-4 and TRBJ1-5; 9 nucleotides line up with TRBD1. Germline-derived CDR1 and CDR2 are MRHNA and SNTAGT. The CDR3 sequence is 15 residues long. Trimming removed 3 bases from V and 7 bases from J; junction bases left unmatched: 7. CDR3 in amino acids: CASSEPGTGIQPQHF. DNA for the CDR3: TGTGCCAGCAGTGAGCCCGGGACAGGGATACAGCCCCAGCATTTT.

The chain is built from TRBV18 and TRBJ2-7; the D gene is possibly TRBD1 (5 bases). Between the trimmed V and J ends, which lost 3 bases and 5 bases, there was a span of 14 bases. Germline lookup yields CDR1 KGHSH and CDR2 LQKENI. The CDR3 consists of 14 residues. The CDR3 spells CASSPGQGDNEQYF. CDR3 DNA sequence: TGTGCCAGCTCACCCGGGCAGGGTGACAACGAGCAGTACTTC.

The gene calls are TRBV7-2 and TRBJ2-7, with D unresolved. The CDR3 totals 11 residues. V lost 7 bases, J lost 5 bases, and 9 bases lay in between. Germline lookup yields CDR1 SGHTA and CDR2 FQGNSA. In DNA, the CDR3 is TGTGCCAGCACCATCCTAGACGAGCAGTACTTC. Its protein is CASTILDEQYF.

The chain recombines TRBV11-2 with TRBJ2-7, with 11 bases matching TRBD2. The germline CDR1 and CDR2 sequences are SGHAT and FQNNGV. CDR3 length: 14 amino acids. Unmatched junction bases numbered 0, after V lost 4 bases and J lost 1 base. The CDR3 nucleotides are TGTGCCAGCAGCTGGACTAGCGGGTCCTACGAGCAGTACTTC. As protein: CASSWTSGSYEQYF.